The TCR beta chain under discussion was sequenced for a study of monozygotic twins with inflammatory bowel disease. UMIs incorporating a 6-nucleotide sample barcode were appended by means of template switching. Reanalyzing the 5' RACE reads, TCRdb keeps one entry per CDR3 protein, without DNA. The table lists approximately 150,000 distinct CDR3 sequences, with 2% to 2.5% in the top ten. The CDR3 runs to 14 residues. Germline-derived CDR1 and CDR2 are SGHTA and FQGNSA. The sequence was collected from a human donor with ulcerative colitis or Crohn's disease, or a healthy co-twin of an affected twin (not recorded which). This chain links TRBV7-2 with TRBJ1-2; TCRdb designates TRBD1, a call that cannot be tested without DNA. The sequenced sample consisted of blood. Here the CDR3 reads CASSLEGHYYGYTF.